This T cell receptor beta chain came from a study of blood T cell repertoires in COVID-19. Study-level information: Whether acute or convalescent, the COVID-19 samples came from the United States, Italy and Spain. PBMCs, B-cell-depleted T cells, or T cells were the source of the cDNA or gDNA that made up the material.

The assay was immunoSEQ multiplex PCR, and TCRdb's table has in-frame clones only and misses some. The data show under 95,000 clones, with about nine tenths seen just once and approximately 2.4% held by the top ten. This TCR was recovered from a man aged 50-60 years with COVID-19, enrolled during active disease. Sequencing used peripheral blood.

Written as DNA, the CDR3 is TGTGCCAGCAGTTACGGGGGACAGGGAAAGGGGGAGACCCAGTACTTC. Translating it yields CASSYGGQGKGETQYF. The rearrangement uses TRBV6-5 and TRBJ2-5; TRBD1 aligns across 9 bases. Looked up from germline, CDR1 is MNHEY and CDR2 is SVGAGI. This CDR3 has 16 amino acids. The trim removed 2 bases at V and 5 bases at J, leaving 9 bases unmatched.